This is a list of T cell receptor beta chains from one sample in a study of cytomegalovirus exposure and HLA in healthy donors. Profiling relied on immunoSEQ multiplex PCR, and the TCRdb table lists in-frame clones only, not all of them. The repertoire holds 100,000 to 150,000 clones, with approximately 17% as singletons. Sequencing was performed on PBMCs. Receptors were obtained from a female donor in good health and CMV-seropositive. CDR3s include the opening cysteine and the closing phenylalanine or tryptophan. Each record gives: clone size, D gene, J gene, V gene, CDR3 protein, CDR3 DNA. D genes are given only for firm matches. Clone size appears in some rows only: once, few, many, or a class for an expanded clone.

clone size: few
D gene: TRBD1
J gene: TRBJ1-2
V gene: TRBV7-9
CDR3 protein: CASSSSLGQGEANYGYTF
CDR3 DNA: TGTGCCAGCAGCTCGAGCCTAGGACAGGGAGAAGCTAACTATGGCTACACCTTC

clone size: .
D gene: TRBD2
J gene: TRBJ2-7
V gene: TRBV7-2
CDR3 protein: CASQSGGTYEQYF
CDR3 DNA: TGTGCCAGCCAAAGCGGGGGAACCTACGAGCAGTACTTC

clone size: .
D gene: .
J gene: TRBJ1-2
V gene: TRBV9
CDR3 protein: CASSVAQLNYGYTF
CDR3 DNA: TGTGCCAGCAGCGTAGCACAGCTTAACTATGGCTACACCTTC

clone size: few
D gene: .
J gene: TRBJ1-5
V gene: TRBV7-9
CDR3 protein: CASSLGRDQPQHF
CDR3 DNA: TGTGCCAGCAGCTTAGGGAGGGATCAGCCCCAGCATTTT

clone size: few
D gene: .
J gene: TRBJ2-3
V gene: TRBV27
CDR3 protein: CASSFGGTDTQYF
CDR3 DNA: TGTGCCAGCAGTTTTGGAGGCACAGATACGCAGTATTTT

clone size: few
D gene: TRBD1
J gene: TRBJ2-7
V gene: TRBV7-2
CDR3 protein: CASSHQSGTGRAEQYF
CDR3 DNA: TGTGCCAGCAGCCACCAGTCCGGGACAGGGAGAGCCGAGCAGTACTTC

clone size: .
D gene: .
J gene: TRBJ2-2
V gene: TRBV5-1
CDR3 protein: CASSLAGQGGTGELFF
CDR3 DNA: TGCGCCAGCAGCTTGGCCGGGCAGGGAGGTACCGGGGAGCTGTTTTTT

clone size: .
D gene: TRBD2
J gene: TRBJ2-7
V gene: TRBV5-1
CDR3 protein: CASSPGGFVYEQYF
CDR3 DNA: TGCGCCAGCAGCCCCGGGGGGTTTGTTTACGAGCAGTACTTC

clone size: .
D gene: .
J gene: TRBJ2-7
V gene: TRBV6-5
CDR3 protein: CASSLRGGSYYEQYF
CDR3 DNA: TGTGCCAGCAGCCTGAGGGGGGGATCGTACTACGAGCAGTACTTC

clone size: .
D gene: TRBD2
J gene: TRBJ2-2
V gene: TRBV5-4
CDR3 protein: CASSANSGPNTGELFF
CDR3 DNA: TGTGCCAGCAGCGCGAATAGCGGGCCGAACACCGGGGAGCTGTTTTTT

clone size: .
D gene: .
J gene: TRBJ1-4
V gene: TRBV19
CDR3 protein: CASIEEINEKLFF
CDR3 DNA: TGTGCCAGTATCGAGGAAATTAATGAAAAACTGTTTTTT

clone size: .
D gene: .
J gene: TRBJ1-2
V gene: TRBV7-9
CDR3 protein: CASTEGGRNYGYTF
CDR3 DNA: TGTGCCAGCACCGAAGGGGGTCGAAACTATGGCTACACCTTC

clone size: .
D gene: .
J gene: TRBJ2-7
V gene: TRBV15
CDR3 protein: CATSPLTGSEWQYF
CDR3 DNA: TGTGCCACCAGCCCGCTGACAGGTAGCGAATGGCAGTACTTC

clone size: .
D gene: TRBD1
J gene: TRBJ2-2
V gene: TRBV14
CDR3 protein: CASSRTGGSTGELFF
CDR3 DNA: TGTGCCAGCAGTCGGACAGGAGGAAGTACCGGGGAGCTGTTTTTT

clone size: few
D gene: .
J gene: TRBJ2-1
V gene: TRBV30
CDR3 protein: CAWSVMGPNSYNEQFF
CDR3 DNA: TGTGCCTGGAGTGTAATGGGGCCGAACTCCTACAATGAGCAGTTCTTC

clone size: .
D gene: TRBD2
J gene: TRBJ2-5
V gene: TRBV2
CDR3 protein: CAGATSGGAWKTQYF
CDR3 DNA: TGTGCCGGCGCTACTAGCGGGGGGGCCTGGAAGACCCAGTACTTC

clone size: .
D gene: .
J gene: TRBJ2-7
V gene: TRBV7-2
CDR3 protein: CASSFGGGAYEQYF
CDR3 DNA: TGTGCCAGCAGCTTTGGAGGGGGCGCCTACGAGCAGTACTTC

clone size: .
D gene: TRBD2
J gene: TRBJ2-5
V gene: TRBV7-8
CDR3 protein: CASSFGLAGGVYQETQYF
CDR3 DNA: TGTGCCAGCAGCTTCGGACTAGCGGGGGGAGTGTACCAAGAGACCCAGTACTTC

clone size: .
D gene: .
J gene: TRBJ1-5
V gene: TRBV27
CDR3 protein: CASNAVYSNQPQHF
CDR3 DNA: TGTGCCAGCAATGCAGTTTATAGCAATCAGCCCCAGCATTTT

clone size: .
D gene: .
J gene: TRBJ2-7
V gene: TRBV7-2
CDR3 protein: CASSLIRGASYEQYF
CDR3 DNA: TGTGCCAGCAGCTTGATTCGGGGGGCTAGCTACGAGCAGTACTTC

clone size: few
D gene: .
J gene: TRBJ2-7
V gene: TRBV20-1
CDR3 protein: CSASGVYEQYF
CDR3 DNA: TGCAGTGCTAGCGGGGTCTACGAGCAGTACTTC

clone size: .
D gene: TRBD2
J gene: TRBJ2-7
V gene: TRBV4-1
CDR3 protein: CASSQERTSGGHEEQYF
CDR3 DNA: TGCGCCAGCAGCCAAGAAAGAACGAGCGGGGGGCACGAAGAGCAGTACTTC

clone size: .
D gene: TRBD1
J gene: TRBJ2-3
V gene: TRBV5-1
CDR3 protein: CASSPGQPYLGDTQYF
CDR3 DNA: TGCGCCAGCAGCCCGGGACAGCCTTATCTGGGGGATACGCAGTATTTT

clone size: few
D gene: TRBD1
J gene: TRBJ1-2
V gene: TRBV30
CDR3 protein: CACRVADRDYGYTF
CDR3 DNA: TGTGCCTGCCGGGTCGCGGACAGGGACTATGGCTACACCTTC

clone size: .
D gene: TRBD2
J gene: TRBJ2-3
V gene: TRBV7-9
CDR3 protein: CASSPSGSTDTQYF
CDR3 DNA: TGTGCCAGCAGCCCTAGCGGGAGCACAGATACGCAGTATTTT

clone size: .
D gene: .
J gene: TRBJ1-2
V gene: TRBV7-9
CDR3 protein: CASSWGDGYTF
CDR3 DNA: TGTGCCAGCAGCTGGGGCGATGGCTACACCTTC

clone size: .
D gene: TRBD1
J gene: TRBJ2-1
V gene: TRBV5-1
CDR3 protein: CASSRDSYNEQFF
CDR3 DNA: TGCGCCAGCAGCCGGGACAGCTACAATGAGCAGTTCTTC

clone size: few
D gene: .
J gene: TRBJ1-4
V gene: TRBV27
CDR3 protein: CASSLSGGAYEKLFF
CDR3 DNA: TGTGCCAGCAGTTTATCAGGGGGGGCTTACGAAAAACTGTTTTTT

clone size: .
D gene: TRBD2
J gene: TRBJ2-1
V gene: TRBV5-8
CDR3 protein: CASSLGQRGSGTFF
CDR3 DNA: TGTGCCAGCAGCTTGGGACAAAGGGGTAGCGGGACCTTCTTC

clone size: few
D gene: TRBD1
J gene: TRBJ1-4
V gene: TRBV18
CDR3 protein: CASSPGTGVEKLFF
CDR3 DNA: TGTGCCAGCTCCCCAGGGACAGGGGTTGAAAAACTGTTTTTT

clone size: .
D gene: .
J gene: TRBJ2-4
V gene: TRBV18
CDR3 protein: CASSPRALAKNIQYF
CDR3 DNA: TGTGCCAGCTCACCACGGGCACTAGCCAAAAACATTCAGTACTTC

clone size: few
D gene: .
J gene: TRBJ2-3
V gene: TRBV5-1
CDR3 protein: CASSLDPGNTQYF
CDR3 DNA: TGCGCCAGCAGCTTGGATCCCGGGAATACGCAGTATTTT

clone size: few
D gene: TRBD1
J gene: TRBJ2-6
V gene: TRBV5-6
CDR3 protein: CASSVIRQGRVGANVLTF
CDR3 DNA: TGTGCCAGCAGTGTCATAAGACAGGGTAGGGTTGGGGCCAACGTCCTGACTTTC

clone size: few
D gene: TRBD2
J gene: TRBJ2-1
V gene: TRBV4-1
CDR3 protein: CASGTLIAGQYNEQFF
CDR3 DNA: TGCGCCAGCGGCACCTTAATAGCGGGCCAATACAATGAGCAGTTCTTC

clone size: .
D gene: .
J gene: TRBJ2-2
V gene: TRBV28
CDR3 protein: CASSLAGDTGELFF
CDR3 DNA: TGTGCCAGCAGTTTAGCAGGGGACACCGGGGAGCTGTTTTTT

clone size: few
D gene: .
J gene: TRBJ1-1
V gene: TRBV2
CDR3 protein: CASSELWLPEAFF
CDR3 DNA: TGTGCCAGCAGTGAATTATGGCTTCCTGAAGCTTTCTTT

clone size: few
D gene: .
J gene: TRBJ2-3
V gene: TRBV27
CDR3 protein: CASRYRVGSDTQYF
CDR3 DNA: TGTGCCAGCAGATACAGGGTAGGATCAGATACGCAGTATTTT

clone size: .
D gene: TRBD2
J gene: TRBJ2-1
V gene: TRBV6-1
CDR3 protein: CASSERGGLQFF
CDR3 DNA: TGTGCCAGCAGCGAGCGGGGGGGCTTACAGTTCTTC

clone size: once
D gene: TRBD1
J gene: TRBJ1-2
V gene: TRBV9
CDR3 protein: CASSASGTAMGGYTF
CDR3 DNA: TGTGCCAGCAGCGCGTCCGGGACAGCAATGGGGGGCTACACCTTC

clone size: .
D gene: .
J gene: TRBJ1-1
V gene: TRBV4-3
CDR3 protein: CASSQDTEVGTEAFF
CDR3 DNA: TGCGCCAGCAGCCAAGATACGGAGGTGGGGACTGAAGCTTTCTTT

clone size: .
D gene: .
J gene: TRBJ2-1
V gene: TRBV7-9
CDR3 protein: CASSRTYNEQFF
CDR3 DNA: TGTGCCAGCAGCCGGACTTACAATGAGCAGTTCTTC

clone size: .
D gene: .
J gene: TRBJ1-2
V gene: TRBV19
CDR3 protein: CASSMNRAYGYTF
CDR3 DNA: TGTGCTAGTAGTATGAACAGGGCATATGGCTACACCTTC